What follows are 6 T cell receptor beta chains derived from one specimen sequenced in a study of T cell responses to AZD1222 COVID-19 vaccine. Here immunoSEQ multiplex PCR was the method, and the copy in TCRdb shows in-frame clones only, minus some. The sample gives over 120,000 clones, 80% to 90% of which show up once; approximately 1.5% is in the top ten. Specimen: peripheral blood, collected on day 0 of AZD1222 vaccination. The receptors stem from an adult in good health.

The chain recombines TRBV7-9 with TRBJ1-2; D is ambiguous. Germline lookup yields CDR1 SEHNR and CDR2 FQNEAQ (reference sequence). V was clipped by 5 bases and J by 4 bases, with 17 bases between them. The CDR3 is 15 residues long. CDR3 protein: CASSPHGDTTYGYTF. CDR3 in DNA: TGTGCCAGCAGCCCCCACGGGGATACTACCTATGGCTACACCTTC.

This clone was seen just once. The rearrangement joins TRBV2 to TRBJ1-3, with D perhaps TRBD1 (5 bases). Looked up from germline, CDR1 is SNHLY and CDR2 is FYNNEI. Trimming left V 3 bases short and J 2 bases short, with 11 bases between. The length of the CDR3 is 15 residues. The DNA of the CDR3 is TGTGCCAGCAGTGAGGGGGGGTTTCCTGGAAACACCATATATTTT. It codes for CASSEGGFPGNTIYF.

The chain joins TRBV9 to TRBJ2-1; 7 bases align to TRBD2. CDR1 and CDR2 from the germline V gene are SGDLS and YYNGEE. The V and J ends lost 0 bases and 5 bases, in that order; junction bases with no gene match: 5. The CDR3 has 15 residues. In nucleotides, the CDR3 is TGTGCCAGCAGCGTAGTAAGCGGGGCTAACAATGAGCAGTTCTTC. Translating gives CASSVVSGANNEQFF.

This clone was found a few times. This chain links TRBV10-3 with TRBJ1-1; no clear D gene. The V gene's germline CDR1 is ENHRY and CDR2 SYGVKD. This CDR3 spans 13 amino acids. V was cut by 8 bases and J by 3 bases, with 13 bases left in between. The CDR3 coding sequence is TGTGCCATCGCCGCGGTTGGCGACACTGAAGCTTTCTTT. It yields the protein CAIAAVGDTEAFF.

This chain uses TRBV12-5 with TRBJ2-5; 14 positions agree with TRBD2. The length of the CDR3 is 16 residues. The ends lost 7 bases at V and 3 bases at J; junction bases unmatched: 7. CDR1 and CDR2 (germline): LGHNT, FRNRAP. The CDR3 region is CASAPGTSGRKETQYF. The CDR3 coding sequence is TGTGCTAGTGCCCCCGGGACTAGCGGGAGAAAAGAGACCCAGTACTTC. Full variable domain (rest looked up from reference TRBV12-5 and TRBJ2-5): DARVTQTPRHKVTEMGQEVTMRCQPILGHNTVFWYRQTMMQGLELLAYFRNRAPLDDSGMPKDRFSAEMPDATLATLKIQPSEPRDSAVYFCASAPGTSGRKETQYFGPGTRLLVL.

This chain links TRBV5-1 with TRBJ2-2, with TRBD2 identical over 11 bases. The junction had 7 bases not matched to a gene; V was cut back by 4 bases and J by 5 bases. This CDR3 spans 16 amino acids. Germline loops: CDR1 SGHRS, CDR2 YFSETQ. The CDR3 here is CASSVSGRARTGELFF. The DNA for the CDR3 is TGCGCCAGCAGCGTTAGCGGGAGGGCCAGGACCGGGGAGCTGTTTTTT.